One sample yielded the 20 T cell receptor beta chains listed below, sequenced in a study of blood T cell repertoires in COVID-19. TCRdb keeps only in-frame clones here, not all; method: immunoSEQ multiplex PCR. The sample shows roughly 260,000 clones, approximately 86% of them seen only once. The sample was peripheral blood. These receptors all stem from a man aged 35 to 55 who had recovered from COVID-19.

The V and J genes are TRBV6-5 and TRBJ1-2; 7 bases match TRBD1. The length of the CDR3 is 14 residues. With V trimmed by 4 bases and J by 4 bases, 6 bases remained unmatched. Per germline, CDR1 MNHEY and CDR2 SVGAGI. The CDR3 sequence: CASSFNRGGYGYTF. As DNA, the CDR3 is TGTGCCAGCAGTTTTAACAGGGGAGGCTATGGCTACACCTTC.

This rearrangement joins TRBV10-3 to TRBJ2-1; 9 nucleotides align to TRBD2. Germline CDR1 reads ENHRY; CDR2 reads SYGVKD. J lost 8 bases, V lost 4 bases, and 12 bases had no gene match. This CDR3 is 16 amino acids long. CDR3 in amino acids: CAISGAGGGAWDEQFF. The CDR3, as DNA: TGTGCCATCAGTGGAGCCGGCGGGGGGGCTTGGGATGAGCAGTTCTTC.

CDR3 sequence reads: CASRLTSDNEQFF. DNA for the CDR3: TGTGCCAGCAGATTAACTAGCGACAATGAGCAGTTCTTC. The gene calls are TRBV27 and TRBJ2-1; 7 bases are shared with TRBD2. In germline, CDR1 is MNHEY, CDR2 SMNVEV (reference sequence). Trimming at V came to 6 bases and at J to 5 bases, leaving 4 bases not matched to a gene. This CDR3 comprises 13 residues.

The chain carries TRBV3-1 (or the pseudogene TRBV3-2) and TRBJ2-1; weak D call: TRBD1 (6 bases). V dropped 4 bases and J dropped 1 base, with 14 bases sitting between them. Looked up from germline, CDR1 is LGHDT and CDR2 is YNNKEL (reference sequence). This CDR3 contains 16 residues. The CDR3 is CASSPQGLVSYNEQFF. CDR3 coding DNA: TGTGCCAGCAGCCCCCAGGGGCTCGTATCCTACAATGAGCAGTTCTTC.

The chain joins TRBV19 to TRBJ1-3; D not resolved. Trimming removed 11 bases from V and 4 bases from J, with 9 bases in between. CDR1 LNHDA and CDR2 SQIVND come from the germline V gene (reference sequence). The CDR3 length is 11 residues. Here the CDR3 reads CASGGGNTIYF. The CDR3 nucleotides read TGTGCCTCTGGCGGCGGAAACACCATATATTTT.

The chain is built from TRBV4-1 and TRBJ1-3, with TRBD1 matching 8 bases. Trimming took 3 bases from V and 2 from J; bases not matched to a gene: 6. The CDR3 runs 16 residues. Germline CDR1 MGHRA, CDR2 YSYEKL. The CDR3 coding sequence is TGCGCCAGCAGCCACCCGGGACAGGTGGCTGGAAACACCATATATTTT. Residues: CASSHPGQVAGNTIYF.

This clone was seen once. The chain links TRBV9 to TRBJ2-7, with 7 bases fitting TRBD1. Germline CDR1 is SGDLS and CDR2 is YYNGEE. Losses at the gene ends were 0 bases for V and 4 bases for J; bases not matched to a gene: 4. The CDR3 has 14 amino acids. This CDR3 is CASSVDGTVYEQYF. The CDR3 region has the DNA TGTGCCAGCAGCGTAGACGGGACAGTTTACGAGCAGTACTTC. Full variable domain (remainder filled in from reference TRBV9 and TRBJ2-7): DSGVTQTPKHLITATGQRVTLRCSPRSGDLSVYWYQQSLDQGLQFLIQYYNGEERAKGNILERFSAQQFPDLHSELNLSSLELGDSALYFCASSVDGTVYEQYFGPGTRLTVT.

The genes are TRBV5-3 and TRBJ1-6; D not certain. TRBV5-3 is an ORF for which the function is uncertain. This CDR3 has 20 amino acids. The V and J ends lost 4 bases and 0 bases respectively, with 23 bases between them. CDR3 in DNA: TGTGCCAGAAGCATACCTGTCGGGGTCCTCCTAAGCTCCTATAATTCACCCCTCCACTTT. This translates into CARSIPVGVLLSSYNSPLHF.

The chain employs TRBV5-6 and TRBJ2-1; 9 bases map to TRBD2. The CDR3 spans 16 residues. Trimming removed 2 bases from V and 7 bases from J; junction bases left unmatched: 10. CDR1 SGHDT and CDR2 YYEEEE come from the germline V gene. The CDR3 DNA reads as TGTGCCAGCAGCTTCTGGACTAGCGCCCGTCCTAATGAGCAGTTCTTC. Its translation: CASSFWTSARPNEQFF.

The chain joins TRBV30 to TRBJ1-2; maybe TRBD1 (6 bases). Deletions cut 3 bases from V and 2 bases from J, with 10 bases between. Germline CDR1 is GTSNPN and CDR2 is SVGIG (reference sequence). This CDR3 is built from 13 residues. CDR3 nucleotide sequence: TGTGCCTGGAGCCTGGACAGAAACTATGGCTACACCTTC. This codes for CAWSLDRNYGYTF. The whole variable domain, filled in from reference TRBV30 and TRBJ1-2, reads SQTIHQWPATLVQPVGSPLSLECTVEGTSNPNLYWYRQAAGRGLQLLFYSVGIGQISSEVPQNLSASRPQDRQFILSSKKLLLSDSGFYLCAWSLDRNYGYTFGSGTRLTVV.

The chain is built from TRBV6-5 and TRBJ2-7, with D hard to call. CDR1 is MNHEY and CDR2 is SVGAGI in the germline V gene. This CDR3 contains 16 residues. Between the trimmed V and J ends, which lost 0 bases and 0 bases, there was a span of 12 bases. The CDR3 DNA follows: TGTGCCAGCAGTTACTCGTCGCCGGTTCTCTCCTACGAGCAGTACTTC. Translated, it gives CASSYSSPVLSYEQYF.

In regard to this clone: In the same sample, other DNA sequences code for this CDR3. The chain employs TRBV5-6 and TRBJ1-5; no definite D call. This CDR3 is 15 amino acids long. The V gene lost 4 bases and the J gene lost 0 bases, with 11 bases spanning the gap. CDR1 and CDR2 from the germline V gene are SGHDT and YYEEEE. The CDR3 coding sequence is TGTGCCAGCAGCCTTGGAGGATATAGCAATCAGCCCCAGCATTTT. This encodes CASSLGGYSNQPQHF.

This clone was counted once. The chain combines TRBV10-3 with TRBJ2-5, with a weak D call TRBD1 (5 bases). V lost 6 bases to trimming and J lost 5 bases, with 16 bases between them. CDR3 size: 14 residues. Germline CDR1 ENHRY, CDR2 SYGVKD. Here the CDR3 reads CAISQKGARETQYF. The CDR3, as DNA: TGTGCCATCAGCCAGAAAGGGGCTCGGGAGACCCAGTACTTC.

This clone was counted a few times. The chain employs TRBV14 and TRBJ2-5, with a possible D match to TRBD2 (6 bases). Germline V gene sequence: CDR1 SGHDN, CDR2 FVKESK. V dropped 5 bases and J dropped 5 bases, with 12 bases sitting between them. The CDR3 totals 13 residues. Written as DNA, the CDR3 is TGTGCCAGCAGCGTTCAGGGACTGGAGACCCAGTACTTC. Amino acids: CASSVQGLETQYF.

This clone was counted once. The rearrangement links TRBV14 to TRBJ2-1, with D unclear. This CDR3 is 14 amino acids long. The germline CDR1 and CDR2 sequences are SGHDN and FVKESK. V lost 6 bases and J lost 4, with 13 bases in between. The CDR3: CASSEDPGYNEQFF. In DNA, the CDR3 is TGTGCCAGCAGTGAGGATCCGGGTTACAATGAGCAGTTCTTC.

The chain recombines TRBV6-2 or TRBV6-3 with TRBJ2-5; tentative D call: TRBD2 (6 bases). V lost 5 bases and J 5 bases, leaving 18 bases between the germline ends. CDR3 size: 15 residues. Germline V gives CDR1 MNHEY, CDR2 SVGEGT. Written as DNA, the CDR3 is TGTGCCAGCAGTCGACCGATGGACTACGTCGAGACCCAGTACTTC. Its translation is CASSRPMDYVETQYF.

The chain uses TRBV27 and TRBJ2-2, with a possible D match to TRBD2 (6 bases). Per the germline V gene, CDR1 is MNHEY and CDR2 is SMNVEV (reference sequence). The CDR3 is 15 residues long. V was clipped by 3 bases and J by 6 bases, with 14 bases between them. CDR3 sequence: CASSFLGEVPGELFF. In DNA form, the CDR3 reads TGTGCCAGCAGTTTTTTGGGGGAGGTCCCCGGGGAGCTGTTTTTT.

The CDR3 reads CASSLGLNTGELFF. CDR3 DNA sequence: TGTGCCAGCAGCTTAGGACTGAACACCGGGGAGCTGTTTTTT. The chain joins TRBV7-9 to TRBJ2-2; D not certain. Germline V gene data show CDR1 as SEHNR and CDR2 as FQNEAQ (reference sequence). V was clipped by 1 base and J by 1 base, with 4 bases between them. This CDR3 region has 14 residues.

The genes are TRBV7-6 and TRBJ2-2; weak D call: TRBD2 (6 bases). The germline CDR1 and CDR2 sequences are SGHVS and FNYEAQ. Trimming took 3 bases from V and 4 from J, leaving 15 bases between them. This CDR3 is built from 16 residues. As DNA, the CDR3 is TGTGCCAGCAGCTTTTCGGCCGGCGGGGTCACCGGGGAGCTGTTTTTT. Amino acids: CASSFSAGGVTGELFF.

Concerning this clone itself: The sample contains more than one DNA sequence encoding this CDR3. The genes are TRBV9 and TRBJ1-1, with TRBD1 as a possible D gene (5 bases). Trimming took off 2 bases at V and 6 bases at J, with 14 bases between the two ends. CDR1 is SGDLS and CDR2 is YYNGEE in the germline V gene. The CDR3 has 14 residues. In DNA form, the CDR3 reads TGTGCCAGCAGCGTCGGGACGGGGGGGGCTGAAGCTTTCTTT. Translating gives CASSVGTGGAEAFF.